One and the same sample provided the 25 T cell receptor beta chains below, sequenced in a study of shared clonotypes between healthy human individuals. Using immunoSEQ multiplex PCR, the repertoire was profiled, and TCRdb retains in-frame clones only, with some absent. The sample lists more than 2,000,000 clones, approximately 92% occurring once. Input material: naive CD4+ T cells sorted from blood. Described subset: CD45RA+ positively selected. The receptors derive from a man between 18 and 29 years old in good health.

This clone was found once. The chain has TRBV19 and TRBJ2-3; D perhaps matches TRBD2 (5 bases). CDR1 is LNHDA and CDR2 is SQIVND in the germline V gene (reference sequence). CDR3 length: 16 amino acids. The V and J ends lost 3 bases and 1 base respectively, with 14 bases between them. CDR3 in amino acids: CASSIGGLFGTDTQYF. The CDR3 nucleotides read TGTGCCAGTAGTATCGGAGGTCTTTTTGGCACAGATACGCAGTATTTT.

Concerning this clone itself: Other DNA sequences in the same sample also yield this CDR3. The chain combines TRBV5-1 with TRBJ1-1, with D perhaps TRBD1 (6 bases). The CDR3 extends over 14 amino acids. Trimming pared 2 bases from V and 1 base from J, leaving 9 bases between. CDR1 and CDR2 from the germline V gene are SGHRS and YFSETQ. The CDR3 region is CASSFTGTNTEAFF. The CDR3 DNA reads as TGCGCCAGCAGCTTTACAGGGACGAACACTGAAGCTTTCTTT.

The chain joins TRBV9 to TRBJ2-1, with TRBD1 matching over 7 bases. The germline V gene has CDR1 SGDLS and CDR2 YYNGEE. This CDR3 is built from 18 residues. The J segment lost 0 bases and the V segment lost 4 bases, leaving 13 bases of the junction unmatched. CDR3 DNA: TGTGCCAGCAGCCCAGCAGGGGGACCTGAGAGCTCCTACAATGAGCAGTTCTTC. Amino acids: CASSPAGGPESSYNEQFF. Supplemented by reference TRBV9 and TRBJ2-1, the full variable domain reads DSGVTQTPKHLITATGQRVTLRCSPRSGDLSVYWYQQSLDQGLQFLIQYYNGEERAKGNILERFSAQQFPDLHSELNLSSLELGDSALYFCASSPAGGPESSYNEQFFGPGTRLTVL.

The count of this clone is one. The chain uses TRBV2 and TRBJ2-7; maybe TRBD1 (6 bases). Germline CDR1 SNHLY, CDR2 FYNNEI. The CDR3 contains 13 residues. The V and J ends lost 6 bases and 2 bases respectively, with 11 bases between them. CDR3 nucleotide sequence: TGTGCCAGCAGCCGGACAGTAACCTACGAGCAGTACTTC. This encodes CASSRTVTYEQYF. The variable domain in full, completed from reference TRBV2 and TRBJ2-7, reads EPEVTQTPSHQVTQMGQEVILRCVPISNHLYFYWYRQILGQKVEFLVSFYNNEISEKSEIFDDQFSVERPDGSNFTLKIRSTKLEDSAMYFCASSRTVTYEQYFGPGTRLTVT.

Comment on this clone: The sample has other DNA sequences that encode this CDR3 too. The CDR3 coding sequence is TGTGCCAGCAGCCTGAACAATGAGCAGTTCTTC. Translation gives CASSLNNEQFF. The chain has TRBV2 and TRBJ2-1; D remains ambiguous. CDR1 is SNHLY and CDR2 is FYNNEI in the germline V gene. Trimming cost V 6 bases and J 5 bases, with 5 bases left between them. This CDR3 has 11 residues.

The chain uses TRBV6-6 and TRBJ1-1, with a weak D call TRBD1 (5 bases). Between the trimmed V and J ends, which lost 0 bases and 5 bases, there was a span of 13 bases. Germline V gene sequence: CDR1 MNHNY, CDR2 SVGAGI (reference sequence). The length of the CDR3 is 15 residues. The CDR3 spells CASSYSIGGRTEAFF. The CDR3 bases are TGTGCCAGCAGTTACTCGATTGGGGGACGAACTGAAGCTTTCTTT.

V is TRBV5-1 and J is TRBJ1-4; 7 bases line up with TRBD1. The germline gives CDR1 SGHRS, CDR2 YFSETQ. Unmatched junction bases numbered 3, after V lost 0 bases and J lost 7 bases. The CDR3 contains 14 residues. This chain's CDR3 is CASSLEGAAEKLFF. The CDR3 DNA reads as TGCGCCAGCAGCTTGGAGGGGGCGGCTGAAAAACTGTTTTTT.

This clone was recorded once. V and J are TRBV28 and TRBJ1-2, with D possibly matching TRBD1 (5 bases). With 7 bases removed from V and 0 bases from J, the gap between germline ends came to 15 bases. The CDR3 sequence is 15 residues long. The V gene's germline CDR1 is MDHEN and CDR2 SYDVKM. CDR3 sequence: CASTPGRGPNYGYTF. CDR3 DNA: TGTGCCAGCACCCCTGGAAGGGGCCCTAACTATGGCTACACCTTC.

This chain connects TRBV5-6 to TRBJ2-6; D ambiguous. Germline V gives CDR1 SGHDT, CDR2 YYEEEE. V gave up 4 bases and J gave up 0 bases, with 11 bases separating them. The CDR3 runs 16 residues. The CDR3 nucleotides are TGTGCCAGCAGCCCGAGAAGGACCTCTGGGGCCAACGTCCTGACTTTC. Residues: CASSPRRTSGANVLTF. Together with reference TRBV5-6 and TRBJ2-6, the CDR3 gives the full variable domain: DAGVTQSPTHLIKTRGQQVTLRCSPKSGHDTVSWYQQALGQGPQFIFQYYEEEERQRGNFPDRFSGHQFPNYSSELNVNALLLGDSALYLCASSPRRTSGANVLTFGAGSRLTVL.

A note on this clone: Different DNA sequences within this sample yield the same CDR3. The DNA for the CDR3 is TGCGCCAGCAGCTTGGCACCCGGGACAGGATATGGCTACACCTTC. Amino acid sequence: CASSLAPGTGYGYTF. The gene calls are TRBV5-1 and TRBJ1-2, with 8 nucleotides matching TRBD1. Trimming took 0 bases from V and 5 from J; bases not matched to a gene: 6. CDR3 size: 15 residues. Looked up from germline, CDR1 is SGHRS and CDR2 is YFSETQ.

This rearrangement joins TRBV9 to TRBJ2-2; 8 nucleotides agree with TRBD1. CDR3 length: 15 amino acids. The V segment lost 4 bases and the J segment 3 bases; nucleotides outside the gene matches: 5. CDR1 SGDLS and CDR2 YYNGEE come from the germline V gene. CDR3 nucleotide sequence: TGTGCCAGCAGCCACAGGGGGAAGGACACCGGGGAGCTGTTTTTT. It is translated as CASSHRGKDTGELFF.

CDR3 bases: TGTGCCAGCAGCTCATCCGGGACAGCCCTGAACACTGAAGCTTTCTTT. Translation gives CASSSSGTALNTEAFF. V usage is TRBV5-4 and J usage is TRBJ1-1; 7 nucleotides align to TRBD1. The CDR3 totals 16 residues. Trimming removed 3 bases from V and 0 bases from J; junction bases left unmatched: 8. Germline loops: CDR1 SGHNT, CDR2 YYREEE (reference sequence).

The chain recombines TRBV10-2 with TRBJ2-2; D is possibly TRBD1 or TRBD2 (5 bases each). The length of the CDR3 is 19 residues. V was cut by 0 bases and J by 0 bases, with 17 bases left in between. Germline V gene sequence: CDR1 WSHSY, CDR2 SAAADI. The CDR3 loop reads CASSESGRRPAANTGELFF. The DNA for the CDR3 is TGCGCCAGCAGTGAGTCGGGACGCCGTCCGGCCGCGAACACCGGGGAGCTGTTTTTT.

About this clone itself: Within the sample, other DNA sequences also encode this same CDR3. The CDR3, as DNA: TGCGCCAGCAGCCTCACTAGCGGGAGGGCCCTCGGGACAGATACGCAGTATTTT. Its translation: CASSLTSGRALGTDTQYF. The V call is TRBV5-1, the J call TRBJ2-3, with TRBD2 matching over 13 bases. This CDR3 region has 18 residues. The V gene end was trimmed by 4 bases and the J gene end by 3 bases; junction bases not matched to a gene: 11. CDR1 is SGHRS, CDR2 YFSETQ, per germline. Based on the CDR3 plus reference TRBV5-1 and TRBJ2-3, the full variable domain is KAGVTQTPRYLIKTRGQQVTLSCSPISGHRSVSWYQQTPGQGLQFLFEYFSETQRNKGNFPGRFSGRQFSNSRSEMNVSTLELGDSALYLCASSLTSGRALGTDTQYFGPGTRLTVL.

This clone was counted a few times. The V call is TRBV9, the J call TRBJ2-1, with TRBD2 matching over 8 bases. Germline V lookup: CDR1 SGDLS, CDR2 YYNGEE. V lost 3 bases and J lost 5; bases outside the gene matches: 4. This CDR3 has 14 amino acids. As DNA, the CDR3 is TGTGCCAGCAGCGACGGGGGGGCCGACAATGAGCAGTTCTTC. It codes for CASSDGGADNEQFF.

Details on this clone: A read error may produce the germline difference seen at one junction end. The genes are TRBV7-7 and TRBJ2-7, with 7 bases lining up with TRBD1. Per the germline V gene, CDR1 is SSHAT and CDR2 is FNYEAQ (reference sequence). There are 16 residues in the CDR3. This CDR3 is CASSYLRQGVSYEQYF. CDR3 DNA: TGTGCTAGCAGTTACCTACGGCAGGGGGTCTCCTACGAGCAGTACTTC.

The chain joins TRBV28 to TRBJ2-1, with 16 bases lining up with TRBD2. CDR1 is MDHEN, CDR2 SYDVKM, per germline. After removal of 6 bases from V and 1 base from J, the junction contained 6 bases not matched to a gene. This CDR3 has 18 amino acids. The CDR3 here is CASRGLAGGKGSYNEQFF. The DNA for the CDR3 is TGTGCCAGCAGGGGACTAGCGGGGGGGAAAGGGTCCTACAATGAGCAGTTCTTC.

Regarding this clone: This CDR3 is also generated by other DNA sequences in the sample. The chain links TRBV9 to TRBJ2-7, with 10 bases lining up with TRBD2. Trimming took 0 bases from V and 4 from J; bases not matched to a gene: 4. This CDR3 comprises 15 residues. Per the germline V gene, CDR1 is SGDLS and CDR2 is YYNGEE. The CDR3: CASSVGSSGSYEQYF. CDR3 nucleotide sequence: TGTGCCAGCAGCGTAGGGTCTAGCGGGAGTTACGAGCAGTACTTC.

For this clone: This same CDR3 is encoded by further DNA sequences in the sample. This rearrangement joins TRBV5-1 to TRBJ1-1; D not certain. Germline CDR1 and CDR2: SGHRS and YFSETQ. The germline V and J ends were trimmed by 2 bases and 0 bases, with 5 bases remaining between them. The CDR3 has 13 amino acids. The CDR3 is CASSFTMNTEAFF. The CDR3 nucleotides are TGCGCCAGCAGCTTTACAATGAACACTGAAGCTTTCTTT.

This clone was counted a single time. This chain uses TRBV7-9 with TRBJ1-1; the match to TRBD1 covers 8 bases. After removal of 1 base from V and 11 bases from J, the junction contained 6 bases not matched to a gene. In germline, CDR1 is SEHNR, CDR2 FQNEAQ (reference sequence). The CDR3 loop spans 13 amino acids. The CDR3 here is CASSLGQGAVAFF. The CDR3 nucleotides read TGTGCCAGCAGCTTAGGCCAGGGGGCCGTGGCTTTCTTT.

The J gene is TRBJ2-7, the V gene TRBV5-4, with TRBD2 matching over 7 bases. This CDR3 spans 15 amino acids. With V trimmed by 4 bases and J by 0 bases, 7 bases remained unmatched. Per the germline V gene, CDR1 is SGHNT and CDR2 is YYREEE (reference sequence). CDR3 in amino acids: CASSAGRELSYEQYF. The CDR3 nucleotides are TGTGCCAGCAGCGCGGGGCGGGAGCTCTCCTACGAGCAGTACTTC.

The chain links TRBV6-5 to TRBJ1-2, with D maybe TRBD1 (6 bases). This CDR3 has 16 amino acids. V was shortened by 3 bases and J by 1 base, with 15 bases between the two germline ends. Germline V CDR1 and CDR2: MNHEY, SVGAGI. CDR3 residues: CASSYGGRIHNYGYTF. CDR3 DNA sequence: TGTGCCAGCAGTTATGGGGGGCGAATACATAACTATGGCTACACCTTC.

This chain joins TRBV9 and TRBJ2-1; 7 nucleotides align to TRBD1. The CDR3 spans 14 residues. Germline CDR1 is SGDLS and CDR2 is YYNGEE. Trimming took 0 bases from V and 7 from J; bases not matched to a gene: 4. CDR3 amino acids: CASSVADRMNEQFF. The DNA of the CDR3 is TGTGCCAGCAGCGTAGCGGACAGGATGAATGAGCAGTTCTTC.

The chain carries TRBV6-5 and TRBJ1-1; 8 bases map to TRBD1. The V gene's germline CDR1 is MNHEY and CDR2 SVGAGI. The CDR3 covers 14 residues. The ends lost 8 bases at V and 3 bases at J; junction bases unmatched: 8. The DNA of the CDR3 is TGTGCCAGCGGCTGGACAGGGAGGGACACTGAAGCTTTCTTT. It is translated as CASGWTGRDTEAFF.

This rearrangement joins TRBV19 to TRBJ2-7, with D perhaps being TRBD1 or TRBD2 (5 bases each). Trimming took off 7 bases at V and 6 bases at J, with 22 bases between the two ends. The CDR3 contains 15 residues. Germline-derived CDR1 and CDR2 are LNHDA and SQIVND (reference sequence). The CDR3 loop is CASKEAGRAASEQYF. The DNA of the CDR3 is TGTGCCAGTAAGGAGGCAGGCAGGGCTGCGTCCGAGCAGTACTTC. The full variable domain, in which reference TRBV19 and TRBJ2-7 provide the parts outside the CDR3, is DGGITQSPKYLFRKEGQNVTLSCEQNLNHDAMYWYRQDPGQGLRLIYYSQIVNDFQKGDIAEGYSVSREKKESFPLTVTSAQKNPTAFYLCASKEAGRAASEQYFGPGTRLTVT.